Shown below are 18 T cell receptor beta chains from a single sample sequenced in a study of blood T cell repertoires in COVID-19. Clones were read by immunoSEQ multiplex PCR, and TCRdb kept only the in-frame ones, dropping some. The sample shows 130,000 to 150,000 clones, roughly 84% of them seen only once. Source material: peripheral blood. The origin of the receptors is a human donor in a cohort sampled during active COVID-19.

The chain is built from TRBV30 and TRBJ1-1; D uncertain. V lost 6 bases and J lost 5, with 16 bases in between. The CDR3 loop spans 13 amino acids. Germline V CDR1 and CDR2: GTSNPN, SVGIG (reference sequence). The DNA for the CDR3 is TGTGCCTGTCGCGGGAGCCGAACGACTGAAGCTTTCTTT. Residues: CACRGSRTTEAFF.

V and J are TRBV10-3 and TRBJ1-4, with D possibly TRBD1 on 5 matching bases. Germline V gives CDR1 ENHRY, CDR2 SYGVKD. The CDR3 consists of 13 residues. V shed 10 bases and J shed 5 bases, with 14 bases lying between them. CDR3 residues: CATGGTVNEKLFF. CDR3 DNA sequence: TGTGCCACCGGGGGAACAGTGAATGAAAAACTGTTTTTT.

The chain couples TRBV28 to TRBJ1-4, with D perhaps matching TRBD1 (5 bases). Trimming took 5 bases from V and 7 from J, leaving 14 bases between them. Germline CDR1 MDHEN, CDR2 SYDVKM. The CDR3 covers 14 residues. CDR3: CASSIHRQSEKLFF. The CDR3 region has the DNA TGTGCCAGCAGTATCCATCGACAGAGTGAAAAACTGTTTTTT.

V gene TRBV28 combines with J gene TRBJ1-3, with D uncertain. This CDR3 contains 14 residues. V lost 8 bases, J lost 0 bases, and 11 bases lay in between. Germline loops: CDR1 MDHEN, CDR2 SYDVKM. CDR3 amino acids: CASRRAFSGNTIYF. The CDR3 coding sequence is TGTGCCAGCCGTCGAGCCTTCTCTGGAAACACCATATATTTT.

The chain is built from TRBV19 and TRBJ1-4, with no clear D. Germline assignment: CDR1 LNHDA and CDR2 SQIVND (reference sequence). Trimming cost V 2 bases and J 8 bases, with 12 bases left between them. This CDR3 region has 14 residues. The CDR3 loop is CASSIPGSGEKLFF. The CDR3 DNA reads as TGTGCCAGTAGTATACCGGGTTCGGGGGAAAAACTGTTTTTT.

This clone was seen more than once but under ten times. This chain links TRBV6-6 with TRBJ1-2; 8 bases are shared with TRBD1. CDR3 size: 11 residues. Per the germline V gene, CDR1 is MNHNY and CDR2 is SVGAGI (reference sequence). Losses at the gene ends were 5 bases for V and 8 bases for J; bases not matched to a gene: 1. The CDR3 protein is CASSTGGGYTF. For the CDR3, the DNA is TGTGCCAGCAGTACAGGGGGGGGCTACACCTTC.

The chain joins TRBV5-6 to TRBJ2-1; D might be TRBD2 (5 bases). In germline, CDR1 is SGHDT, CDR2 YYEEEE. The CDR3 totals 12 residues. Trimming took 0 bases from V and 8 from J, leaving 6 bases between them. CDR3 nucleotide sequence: TGTGCCAGCAGCTTGGAGAGGGATGAGCAGTTCTTC. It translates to CASSLERDEQFF.

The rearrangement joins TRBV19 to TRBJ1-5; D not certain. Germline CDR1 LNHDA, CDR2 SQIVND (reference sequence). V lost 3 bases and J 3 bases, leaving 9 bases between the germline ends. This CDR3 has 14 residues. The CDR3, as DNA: TGTGCCAGTAGTATTGGGCAGAACAATCAGCCCCAGCATTTT. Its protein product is CASSIGQNNQPQHF. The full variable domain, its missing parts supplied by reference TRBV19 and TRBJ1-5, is DGGITQSPKYLFRKEGQNVTLSCEQNLNHDAMYWYRQDPGQGLRLIYYSQIVNDFQKGDIAEGYSVSREKKESFPLTVTSAQKNPTAFYLCASSIGQNNQPQHFGDGTRLSIL.

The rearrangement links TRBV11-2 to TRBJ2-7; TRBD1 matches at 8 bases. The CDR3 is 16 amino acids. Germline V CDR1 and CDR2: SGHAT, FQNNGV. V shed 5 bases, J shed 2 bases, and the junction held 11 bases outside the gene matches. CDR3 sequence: CASSLDRGPPPYEQYF. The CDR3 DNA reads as TGTGCCAGCAGCCTTGACAGGGGCCCGCCGCCCTACGAGCAGTACTTC.

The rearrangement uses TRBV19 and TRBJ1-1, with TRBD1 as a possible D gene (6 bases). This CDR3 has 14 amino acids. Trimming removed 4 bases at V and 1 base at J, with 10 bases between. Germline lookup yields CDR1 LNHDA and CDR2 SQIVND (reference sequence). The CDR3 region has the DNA TGTGCCAGTAGTACTCTGACAGGGAACACTGAAGCTTTCTTT. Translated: CASSTLTGNTEAFF.

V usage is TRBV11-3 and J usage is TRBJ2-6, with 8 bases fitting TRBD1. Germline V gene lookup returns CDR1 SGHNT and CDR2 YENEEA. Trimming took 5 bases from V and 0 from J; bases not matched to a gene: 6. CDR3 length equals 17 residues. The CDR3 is CASSHGQGTSGANVLTF. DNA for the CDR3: TGTGCCAGCAGCCATGGACAGGGAACCTCTGGGGCCAACGTCCTGACTTTC.

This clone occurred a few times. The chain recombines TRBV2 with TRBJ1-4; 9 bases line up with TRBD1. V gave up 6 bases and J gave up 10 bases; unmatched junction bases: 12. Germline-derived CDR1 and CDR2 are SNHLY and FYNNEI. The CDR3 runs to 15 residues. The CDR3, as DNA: TGTGCCAGCAGGCCTCGACAGGGGGGAGAAGGAAAACTGTTTTTT. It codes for CASRPRQGGEGKLFF.

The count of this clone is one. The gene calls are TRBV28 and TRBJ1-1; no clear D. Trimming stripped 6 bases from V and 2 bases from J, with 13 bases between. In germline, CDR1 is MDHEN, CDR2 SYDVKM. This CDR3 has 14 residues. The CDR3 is CASSQAGINTEAFF. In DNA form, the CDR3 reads TGTGCCAGCAGCCAAGCGGGGATTAACACTGAAGCTTTCTTT.

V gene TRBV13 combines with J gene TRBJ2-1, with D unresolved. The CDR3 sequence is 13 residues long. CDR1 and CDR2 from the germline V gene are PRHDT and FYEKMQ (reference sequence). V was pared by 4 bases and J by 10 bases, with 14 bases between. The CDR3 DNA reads TGTGCCAGCAGCTCAATTGGTTCTCGGGAGCAGTTCTTC. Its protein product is CASSSIGSREQFF.

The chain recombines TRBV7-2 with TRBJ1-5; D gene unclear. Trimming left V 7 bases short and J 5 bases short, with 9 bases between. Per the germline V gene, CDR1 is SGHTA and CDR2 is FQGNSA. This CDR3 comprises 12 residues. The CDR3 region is CASKVGDQPQHF. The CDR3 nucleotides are TGTGCCAGCAAGGTCGGGGATCAGCCCCAGCATTTT.

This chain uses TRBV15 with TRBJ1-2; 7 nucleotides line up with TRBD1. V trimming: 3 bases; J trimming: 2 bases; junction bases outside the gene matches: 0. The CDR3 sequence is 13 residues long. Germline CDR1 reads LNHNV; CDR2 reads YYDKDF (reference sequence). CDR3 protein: CATSRGQNYGYTF. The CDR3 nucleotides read TGTGCCACCAGCAGGGGACAGAACTATGGCTACACCTTC. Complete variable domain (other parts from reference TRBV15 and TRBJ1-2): DAMVIQNPRYQVTQFGKPVTLSCSQTLNHNVMYWYQQKSSQAPKLLFHYYDKDFNNEADTPDNFQSRRPNTSFCFLDIRSPGLGDTAMYLCATSRGQNYGYTFGSGTRLTVV.

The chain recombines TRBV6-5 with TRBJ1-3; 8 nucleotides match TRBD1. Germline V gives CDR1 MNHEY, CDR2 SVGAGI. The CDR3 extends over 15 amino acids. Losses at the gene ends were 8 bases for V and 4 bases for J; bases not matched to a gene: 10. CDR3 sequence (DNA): TGTGCCAGCGGCACGACAGGGGCGAGAGGAAACACCATATATTTT. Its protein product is CASGTTGARGNTIYF.

This chain's CDR3 is CASSPTGWAQPQHF. The DNA of the CDR3 is TGTGCCAGCAGCCCAACAGGGTGGGCTCAGCCCCAGCATTTT. This chain uses TRBV3-1 (or the pseudogene TRBV3-2) with TRBJ1-5, with TRBD1 as a possible D gene (6 bases). Trimming shortened V by 4 bases and J by 6 bases, and 13 bases separated the two germline ends. The germline CDR1 and CDR2 sequences are LGHDT and YNNKEL (reference sequence). The CDR3 length is 14 residues.